This TCR beta chain emerged from a study of CD8 T cells in Susac syndrome. RNA in amounts of roughly 0.5 to 1 ug was reverse transcribed with random hexamers. TCRdb reprocessed the immunoSEQ multiplex PCR reads via MiXCR and lists one record per CDR3 protein. The repertoire holds 250,000 or so distinct CDR3 sequences, approximately 92% seen once, with around 0.07% in the top ten. Germline V gene lookup returns CDR1 GTSNPN and CDR2 SVGIG (reference sequence). V lost 0 bases, J lost 9 bases, and 15 bases lay in between. The CDR3 is made up of 14 amino acids. The TCR originated in a human donor with multiple sclerosis. V and J are TRBV30 and TRBJ1-5; D might be TRBD1 (5 bases). Sequencing used CD4+ T cells from PBMCs. CDR3 nucleotides: TGTGCCTGGAGTGTAGGGCTGGGGGACCGGCCCCAGCATTTT. It yields the protein CAWSVGLGDRPQHF.